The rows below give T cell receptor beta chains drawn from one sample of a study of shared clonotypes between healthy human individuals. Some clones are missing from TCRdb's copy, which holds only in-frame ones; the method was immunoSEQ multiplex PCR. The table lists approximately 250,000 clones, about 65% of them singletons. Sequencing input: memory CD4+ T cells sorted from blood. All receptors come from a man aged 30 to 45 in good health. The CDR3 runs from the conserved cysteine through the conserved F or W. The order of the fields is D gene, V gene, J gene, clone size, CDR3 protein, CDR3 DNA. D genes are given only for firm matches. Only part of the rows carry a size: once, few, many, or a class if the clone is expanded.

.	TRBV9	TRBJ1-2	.	CASSATGNVNYGYTF	TGTGCCAGCAGCGCGACAGGCAACGTCAACTATGGCTACACCTTC
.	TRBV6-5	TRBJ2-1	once	CASSYEWLTTGEQFF	TGTGCCAGCAGTTATGAGTGGCTAACTACGGGTGAGCAGTTCTTC
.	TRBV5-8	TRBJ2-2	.	CASSYRGGITGELFF	TGTGCCAGCAGCTACAGAGGGGGAATTACCGGGGAGCTGTTTTTT
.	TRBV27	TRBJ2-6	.	CASMATGANVLTF	TGTGCCAGCATGGCCACCGGGGCCAACGTCCTGACTTTC
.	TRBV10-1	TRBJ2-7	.	CASSDGQTYEQYF	TGCGCCAGCAGTGACGGGCAGACCTACGAGCAGTACTTC
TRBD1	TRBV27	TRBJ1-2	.	CASSPWQGDMGYGYTF	TGTGCCAGCAGTCCCTGGCAGGGGGATATGGGCTATGGCTACACCTTC
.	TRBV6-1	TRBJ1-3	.	CASRTVSSGNTIYF	TGTGCCAGCCGGACAGTTAGTTCTGGAAACACCATATATTTT
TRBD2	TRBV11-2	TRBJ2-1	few	CASSTTLAGGYNEQFF	TGTGCCAGCAGCACGACTCTAGCGGGAGGCTACAATGAGCAGTTCTTC
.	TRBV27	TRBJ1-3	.	CASSQAGRSGNTIYF	TGTGCCAGCTCCCAGGCCGGCAGATCTGGAAACACCATATATTTT
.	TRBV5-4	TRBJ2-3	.	CASSRRTGGGTDTQYF	TGTGCCAGCAGCCGTCGAACCGGGGGAGGAACAGATACGCAGTATTTT
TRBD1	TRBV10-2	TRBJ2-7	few	CASAGDRGYYEQYF	TGCGCCAGCGCCGGGGACAGGGGCTACTACGAGCAGTACTTC
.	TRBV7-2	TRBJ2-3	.	CASSLQGSTDTQYF	TGTGCCAGCAGCTTACAGGGCAGCACAGATACGCAGTATTTT
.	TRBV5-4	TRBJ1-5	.	CASSYRDQPQHF	TGTGCCAGCAGCTACAGAGATCAGCCCCAGCATTTT
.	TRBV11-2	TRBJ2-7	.	CASSHRVRAYEQYF	TGTGCCAGCAGCCACCGGGTCAGGGCCTACGAGCAGTACTTC
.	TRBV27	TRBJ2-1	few	CASSFDGSGDEQFF	TGTGCCAGCAGTTTCGACGGGAGTGGAGATGAGCAGTTCTTC
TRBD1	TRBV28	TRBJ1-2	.	CATGDRGYGYTF	TGTGCCACCGGGGACAGGGGCTATGGCTACACCTTC
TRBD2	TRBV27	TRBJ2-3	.	CASSSLPGGPNTDTQYF	TGTGCCAGCAGTTCTCTTCCGGGAGGCCCAAACACAGATACGCAGTATTTT
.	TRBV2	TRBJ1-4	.	CASRGQNEKLFF	TGTGCCAGCAGGGGCCAAAATGAAAAACTGTTTTTT
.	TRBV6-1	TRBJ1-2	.	CASSRGARGYTF	TGTGCCAGCAGCCGTGGGGCGCGTGGCTACACCTTC
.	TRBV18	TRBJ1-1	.	CASSSTTQNTEAFF	TGTGCCAGCTCATCTACTACACAAAACACTGAAGCTTTCTTT
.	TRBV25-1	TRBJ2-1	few	CASSEGGWVVYNEQFF	TGTGCCAGCAGTGAAGGGGGGTGGGTGGTCTACAATGAGCAGTTCTTC
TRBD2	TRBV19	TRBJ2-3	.	CASSIRTAGVSADTQYF	TGTGCCAGTAGTATAAGAACGGCGGGAGTATCGGCAGATACGCAGTATTTT
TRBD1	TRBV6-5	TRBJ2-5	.	CASRTGGLQETQYF	TGTGCCAGCAGGACAGGGGGCCTCCAAGAGACCCAGTACTTC